Presented here are 18 T cell receptor beta chains from one specimen sequenced in a study of Ad26.COV2.S vaccination and SARS-CoV-2 variants. Generated by immunoSEQ multiplex PCR, the TCRdb table keeps only in-frame clones and is missing some. The sample includes around 250,000 clones, about 89% seen only once; the top ten take around 3.5%. The treatment here: roughly 18 received Ad26.COV2.S at low or high dose, single or two shots; 5 received placebo; per-sample allocation not given. Sampling occurred on day 63 after the first vaccine or placebo injection. This material consisted of peripheral blood, taken in a trial of Ad26.COV2.S vaccine versus placebo. The origin of the receptors is a person between 18 and 60 years old who received the Ad26.COV2.S COVID-19 vaccine or a placebo.

The chain has TRBV7-8 and TRBJ2-7; 7 bases fit TRBD2. The CDR3 length is 16 residues. Per germline, CDR1 SGHVS and CDR2 FQNEAQ. J gave up 3 bases and V 6 bases, and 14 bases lay outside the gene matches. DNA of the CDR3: TGTGCCAGCAGGTTATTAGCGGGTCCGGCAAACTACGAGCAGTACTTC. Its translation is CASRLLAGPANYEQYF.

The V gene is TRBV5-4, the J gene TRBJ2-4; D unresolved. The CDR3 sequence is 14 residues long. Germline V gives CDR1 SGHNT, CDR2 YYREEE (reference sequence). Trimming stripped 2 bases from V and 0 bases from J, with 6 bases between. The CDR3, as DNA: TGTGCCAGCAGCTTACCGGGAGCCAAAAACATTCAGTACTTC. This gives the protein CASSLPGAKNIQYF.

The chain uses TRBV6-4 and TRBJ2-7, with 10 bases that match TRBD1. The J segment lost 4 bases and the V segment lost 6 bases, leaving 3 bases of the junction unmatched. There are 13 residues in the CDR3. Germline loops: CDR1 MRHNA, CDR2 SNTAGT. CDR3 DNA: TGTGCCAGCAGCCGGGACAGGGGTTACGAGCAGTACTTC. This codes for CASSRDRGYEQYF.

The chain joins TRBV27 to TRBJ2-4; D perhaps matches TRBD2 (6 bases). This CDR3 contains 13 residues. V was pared by 5 bases and J by 7 bases, with 12 bases between. Germline V gene sequence: CDR1 MNHEY, CDR2 SMNVEV (reference sequence). The CDR3 nucleotides read TGTGCCAGCAGTAGTTTGGGGAGGAACATTCAGTACTTC. Its protein product is CASSSLGRNIQYF.

The gene calls are TRBV23-1 and TRBJ1-2; perhaps TRBD1 as D (5 bases). TRBV23-1 qualifies as an ORF whose function is uncertain. This CDR3 has 14 residues. V lost 7 bases and J lost 7, with 19 bases in between. The CDR3 bases are TGCGCCAGCATCGCATCAGGGACTAGTCCTGGCTACACCTTC. Translated, it gives CASIASGTSPGYTF.

The chain uses TRBV29-1 and TRBJ1-2; TRBD1 matches 7 bases. Germline CDR1 SQVTM, CDR2 ANQGSEA. Trimming cost V 3 bases and J 1 base; bases outside gene matches: 2. The CDR3 contains 13 residues. The CDR3 sequence: CSVETGLNYGYTF. The CDR3 DNA sequence: TGCAGCGTTGAGACAGGGCTTAACTATGGCTACACCTTC.

V usage is TRBV30 and J usage is TRBJ1-4, with D unresolved. Per the germline V gene, CDR1 is GTSNPN and CDR2 is SVGIG (reference sequence). This CDR3 is built from 16 residues. The ends were cut back, 0 bases at V and 6 bases at J, with 17 bases in the middle. This chain's CDR3 is CAWSVRSRLVDEKLFF. CDR3 nucleotides: TGTGCCTGGAGTGTACGTAGTCGTCTAGTAGATGAAAAACTGTTTTTT.

This chain uses TRBV12-3 or TRBV12-4 with TRBJ1-5, with D unclear. CDR3 length equals 12 residues. V was shortened by 1 base and J by 3 bases, with 1 base between the two germline ends. The CDR3 is CASSLDNQPQHF. CDR3 nucleotide sequence: TGTGCCAGCAGTTTAGACAATCAGCCCCAGCATTTT.

CDR3 coding DNA: TGTGCCAGCAGTTACGACATTCGATCCTACAATGAGCAGTTCTTC. Translated: CASSYDIRSYNEQFF. This rearrangement joins TRBV6-2 or TRBV6-3 to TRBJ2-1; D remains unclear. There are 15 residues in the CDR3. V was shortened by 2 bases and J by 1 base, with 9 bases between the two germline ends. Per the germline V gene, CDR1 is MNHEY and CDR2 is SVGEGT.

V and J are TRBV2 and TRBJ1-6, with a weak D call TRBD1 (5 bases). Germline CDR1 reads SNHLY; CDR2 reads FYNNEI. Trimming took off 6 bases at V and 4 bases at J, with 13 bases between the two ends. This CDR3 comprises 15 residues. The CDR3 coding sequence is TGTGCCAGCAGCCGGGACGGCCAGTATAATTCACCCCTCCACTTT. It codes for CASSRDGQYNSPLHF.

V gene TRBV7-2 combines with J gene TRBJ2-7, with D possibly matching TRBD2 (5 bases). V gave up 0 bases and J gave up 3 bases, with 12 bases separating them. There are 15 residues in the CDR3. Germline V gene lookup returns CDR1 SGHTA and CDR2 FQGNSA. As DNA, the CDR3 is TGTGCCAGCAGCTTAGCCCCGCTAGCAGGCTACGAGCAGTACTTC. It yields the protein CASSLAPLAGYEQYF.

CDR3 sequence reads: CASSQPFRRELDTQYF. CDR3 nucleotide sequence: TGTGCCAGCAGCCAACCTTTTCGGCGGGAACTAGATACGCAGTATTTT. The V and J genes are TRBV14 and TRBJ2-3; tentatively, D is TRBD2 (6 bases). This CDR3 is 16 amino acids long. The V gene lost 2 bases and the J gene lost 5 bases, with 17 bases spanning the gap. The germline gives CDR1 SGHDN, CDR2 FVKESK. Variable domain in full (rest from reference TRBV14 and TRBJ2-3): EAGVTQFPSHSVIEKGQTVTLRCDPISGHDNLYWYRRVMGKEIKFLLHFVKESKQDESGMPNNRFLAERTGGTYSTLKVQPAELEDSGVYFCASSQPFRRELDTQYFGPGTRLTVL.

V usage is TRBV6-5 and J usage is TRBJ2-1, with TRBD2 matching over 10 bases. The CDR3 contains 15 residues. CDR1 MNHEY and CDR2 SVGAGI come from the germline V gene. J gave up 5 bases and V 6 bases, and 7 bases lay outside the gene matches. CDR3 residues: CASRPRTSGDNEQFF. As DNA, the CDR3 is TGTGCCAGCAGGCCCAGGACTAGCGGAGACAATGAGCAGTTCTTC.

V gene TRBV4-1 combines with J gene TRBJ1-6; D perhaps matches TRBD1 (6 bases). The CDR3 covers 19 residues. Germline CDR1 reads MGHRA; CDR2 reads YSYEKL. Trimming left V 4 bases short and J 10 bases short, with 29 bases between. CDR3 region: CASSLLRWTAGGLGSPLHF. The DNA of the CDR3 is TGCGCCAGCAGCCTACTTCGGTGGACAGCCGGAGGCTTAGGATCACCCCTCCACTTT.

This chain links TRBV4-2 with TRBJ2-3; D may be TRBD2 (5 bases). The CDR3 is 15 residues long. Germline-derived CDR1 and CDR2 are LGHNA and YNFKEQ. V shed 0 bases and J shed 6 bases, with 13 bases lying between them. Here the CDR3 reads CASSQDLRAWDTQYF. CDR3 nucleotides: TGTGCCAGCAGCCAAGATTTGCGGGCGTGGGATACGCAGTATTTT.

The chain uses TRBV29-1 and TRBJ2-1; TRBD2 agrees at 8 bases. Germline assignment: CDR1 SQVTM and CDR2 ANQGSEA. The ends lost 4 bases at V and 6 bases at J; junction bases unmatched: 5. The CDR3 is 13 amino acids. CDR3 protein: CSVAGGRSNEQFF. CDR3 in DNA: TGCAGCGTTGCGGGAGGGCGATCCAATGAGCAGTTCTTC.

The chain uses TRBV19 and TRBJ1-4; D perhaps matches TRBD1 (6 bases). V was clipped by 4 bases and J by 6 bases, with 12 bases between them. The CDR3 totals 14 residues. Looked up from germline, CDR1 is LNHDA and CDR2 is SQIVND (reference sequence). CDR3 in amino acids: CASSRRGGDEKLFF. In DNA form, the CDR3 reads TGTGCCAGTAGTAGGAGGGGGGGAGATGAAAAACTGTTTTTT. Together with reference TRBV19 and TRBJ1-4, the CDR3 gives the full variable domain: DGGITQSPKYLFRKEGQNVTLSCEQNLNHDAMYWYRQDPGQGLRLIYYSQIVNDFQKGDIAEGYSVSREKKESFPLTVTSAQKNPTAFYLCASSRRGGDEKLFFGSGTQLSVL.

This chain joins TRBV28 and TRBJ1-2, with D tentatively TRBD1 (6 bases). The CDR3 extends over 14 amino acids. Trimming removed 10 bases from V and 5 bases from J, with 20 bases in between. The germline CDR1 and CDR2 sequences are MDHEN and SYDVKM. Written as DNA, the CDR3 is TGTGCCATCACCCTCGGACAGAAATCGTATGGCTACACCTTC. It yields the protein CAITLGQKSYGYTF.